This T cell receptor (beta chain) was profiled in a study of T cell responses to AZD1222 COVID-19 vaccine. Study at large: Researchers grouped second doses given at about 4 or about 12 weeks into one pool.

To note about this clone: Its antigen is unidentified.

The CDR3 is 14 amino acids. Trimming shortened V by 1 base and J by 1 base, and 7 bases separated the two germline ends. The germline V gene encodes CDR1 MNHNY and CDR2 SVGAGI (reference sequence). Overall study results and limits: Vaccine-associated CD4 TCRs spanned spike, dominant at 160-218 and 743-854. Spike-specific TCR breadth and depth were elevated following two AZD1222 doses.

Repertoires were generated with immunoSEQ multiplex PCR, while TCRdb's copy carries only in-frame clones and drops some. The data hold about 100,000 clones, with 92% observed a single time. Sequenced material: peripheral blood, taken on day 0 of AZD1222 vaccination. This chain links TRBV6-6 with TRBJ1-1; TRBD1 might be the D (5 bases). This TCR derives from an adult in good health. In DNA, the CDR3 is TGTGCCAGCAGTTACTTGGGACGGAACACTGAAGCTTTCTTT. Amino acid sequence: CASSYLGRNTEAFF.